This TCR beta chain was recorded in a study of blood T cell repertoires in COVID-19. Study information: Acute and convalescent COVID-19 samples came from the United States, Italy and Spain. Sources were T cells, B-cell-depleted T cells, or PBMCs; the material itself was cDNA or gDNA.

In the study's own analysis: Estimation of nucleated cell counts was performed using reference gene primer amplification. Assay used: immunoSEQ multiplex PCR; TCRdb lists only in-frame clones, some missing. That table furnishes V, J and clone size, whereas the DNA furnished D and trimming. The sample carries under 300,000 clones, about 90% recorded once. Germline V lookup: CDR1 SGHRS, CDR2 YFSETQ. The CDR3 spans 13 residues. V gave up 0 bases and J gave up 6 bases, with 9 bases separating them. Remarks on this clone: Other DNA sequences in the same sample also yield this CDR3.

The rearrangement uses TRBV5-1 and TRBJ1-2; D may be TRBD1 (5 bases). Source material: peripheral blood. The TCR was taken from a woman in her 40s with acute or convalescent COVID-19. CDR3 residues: CASSLGQGHGYTF. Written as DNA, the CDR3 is TGCGCCAGCAGCTTGGGGCAGGGCCATGGCTACACCTTC.